This T cell receptor beta chain was sequenced in a study of cytomegalovirus exposure and HLA in healthy donors. Study-wide results and limits: In a later analysis, productive TCRs from donors in an Asian-associated ancestry cluster reportedly carried fewer N-insertions than the cohort mean.

Remarks on this clone: No antigen is known for it.

PCR employed 60 Vbeta and 13 Jbeta primers. Only in-frame clones appear in the TCRdb table, and some are missing; sequencing was by immunoSEQ multiplex PCR. The table has 50,000 to 70,000 clones, 75% to 85% seen once. Trimming removed 6 bases from V and 0 bases from J, with 10 bases in between. Germline CDR1 is SGHRS and CDR2 is YFSETQ. The CDR3 consists of 15 residues. The chain couples TRBV5-1 to TRBJ2-6, with a weak D call TRBD1 (5 bases). The source of this sequence is a human donor in good health. What was sequenced was PBMCs. CDR3 in amino acids: CASTPQASGANVLTF. In nucleotides, the CDR3 is TGCGCCAGCACCCCACAGGCCTCTGGGGCCAACGTCCTGACTTTC. The whole variable domain, remainder taken from reference TRBV5-1 and TRBJ2-6, is KAGVTQTPRYLIKTRGQQVTLSCSPISGHRSVSWYQQTPGQGLQFLFEYFSETQRNKGNFPGRFSGRQFSNSRSEMNVSTLELGDSALYLCASTPQASGANVLTFGAGSRLTVL.